This TCR beta chain was profiled in a study of OX40 agonist ivuxolimab in advanced cancers. The protocol was immunoSEQ multiplex PCR, while the TCRdb copy is restricted to in-frame clones and leaves out a portion. The sample includes 73,000 or so clones, approximately 90% of them seen just once. The sequence came from an adult with an advanced solid tumor such as melanoma, head and neck, liver or kidney cancer. The starting material was CD4+ or CD8+ T cells sorted from blood, obtained in a trial of the OX40 agonist ivuxolimab.

The CDR3 nucleotides read TGTGCCAGCAGCCGACAGGGAGAACAGCCCCAGCATTTT. This codes for CASSRQGEQPQHF. The chain joins TRBV5-4 to TRBJ1-5; 7 bases match TRBD1. Germline CDR1 SGHNT, CDR2 YYREEE (reference sequence). J gave up 7 bases and V 4 bases, and 5 bases lay outside the gene matches. This CDR3 is built from 13 residues.